This record concerns one TCR beta chain sequence. The antigen is not known. Genomic DNA per cell subset filled all wells of several immunoSEQ plates. The method was immunoSEQ multiplex PCR; TCRdb's version includes in-frame clones alone and lacks a portion of them. The sample lists roughly 2.5 million clones; 85% to 95% were seen once. The V segment lost 0 bases and the J segment 6 bases; nucleotides outside the gene matches: 3. This CDR3 is built from 15 residues. CD4+ cells underwent separation, giving CD45RA+ naive and CD45RA-negative memory subsets. The record originates from a study of shared clonotypes between healthy human individuals. Notes on the study in general: On the whole, naive subsets had larger estimated richness than memory subsets had.

The gene calls are TRBV23-1 and TRBJ2-2; 8 bases agree with TRBD2. Being an ORF, TRBV23-1 has a function that is uncertain. This sequence was found in a young man in good health. The sequenced material came from naive CD4+ T cells sorted from blood. Subset here: CD45RA+ positively selected. The CDR3 loop reads CASSQSGLDPGELFF. CDR3 coding DNA: TGCGCCAGCAGTCAATCGGGACTAGATCCCGGGGAGCTGTTTTTT.